This passage covers 19 T cell receptor beta chains from one sample sequenced in a study of blood T cell repertoires in COVID-19. Data came from immunoSEQ multiplex PCR; TCRdb stores just in-frame clones and leaves some out. The sample has 150,000 to 200,000 clones, more than 75% seen once. What was sequenced was peripheral blood. Source of these receptors: a human donor in a cohort sampled during active COVID-19.

The V call is TRBV4-1, the J call TRBJ2-2; D not certain. V was clipped by 7 bases and J by 1 base, with 7 bases between them. The length of the CDR3 is 13 residues. In germline, CDR1 is MGHRA, CDR2 YSYEKL. The CDR3 is CASTAENTGELFF. The CDR3 DNA is TGCGCCAGCACGGCGGAGAACACCGGGGAGCTGTTTTTT.

V and J are TRBV5-8 and TRBJ1-5, with TRBD1 matching over 7 bases. CDR3 length equals 16 residues. Germline trimming cut 7 bases from V and 6 bases from J; bases unmatched to any gene: 16. Germline lookup yields CDR1 SGHTS and CDR2 YDEGEE. CDR3 sequence (DNA): TGTGCCAGCGGAGGGAATCCGACAGGGTCAGGTCAGCCCCAGCATTTT. Its protein is CASGGNPTGSGQPQHF.

J is TRBJ2-7 and V is TRBV4-2; D possibly corresponds to TRBD2 (6 bases). Germline V gene lookup returns CDR1 LGHNA and CDR2 YNFKEQ. The length of the CDR3 is 15 residues. The germline V and J ends were trimmed by 0 bases and 0 bases, with 9 bases remaining between them. CDR3 DNA sequence: TGTGCCAGCAGCCAAGAATCGCGGGGCTCCTACGAGCAGTACTTC. It yields the protein CASSQESRGSYEQYF.

The chain couples TRBV11-2 to TRBJ1-3, with TRBD1 matching 12 bases. The CDR3 totals 16 residues. After removal of 8 bases from V and 1 base from J, the junction contained 6 bases not matched to a gene. Germline-derived CDR1 and CDR2 are SGHAT and FQNNGV. CDR3 in amino acids: CASGTGGKKSGNTIYF. The CDR3, as DNA: TGTGCCAGCGGGACAGGGGGCAAAAAGTCTGGAAACACCATATATTTT.

The table lists this clone with a count of one. The chain joins TRBV7-6 to TRBJ2-1; D remains unclear. Germline CDR1 reads SGHVS; CDR2 reads FNYEAQ. There are 16 residues in the CDR3. V lost 5 bases and J lost 7, with 21 bases in between. Here the CDR3 DNA reads TGTGCCAGCAGCCCGCTCAACCTACTAAGTGGGAATGAGCAGTTCTTC. Protein product: CASSPLNLLSGNEQFF.

The chain links TRBV7-6 to TRBJ1-1; D perhaps matches TRBD1 (6 bases). Germline V gene lookup returns CDR1 SGHVS and CDR2 FNYEAQ. The V end lost 2 bases, the J end lost 4 bases, and 20 bases lay between the germline ends. The CDR3 contains 17 residues. CDR3 sequence reads: CASSLRGGGRGATEAFF. The CDR3 DNA is TGTGCCAGCAGCTTACGGGGGGGCGGCAGGGGTGCCACTGAAGCTTTCTTT.

The chain recombines TRBV5-6 with TRBJ1-5; TRBD1 matches 9 bases. Germline values: CDR1 SGHDT, CDR2 YYEEEE. This CDR3 has 15 residues. The V gene end was trimmed by 4 bases and the J gene end by 3 bases; junction bases not matched to a gene: 5. Here the CDR3 reads CASSPGQGNNQPQHF. DNA for the CDR3: TGTGCCAGCAGCCCGGGACAGGGAAACAATCAGCCCCAGCATTTT.

The J gene is TRBJ2-7, the V gene TRBV19, with 10 bases that match TRBD2. Germline lookup yields CDR1 LNHDA and CDR2 SQIVND (reference sequence). The CDR3 is 17 amino acids. V was clipped by 5 bases and J by 3 bases; unmatched bases: 13. For the CDR3, the DNA is TGTGCCAGTAGTCCCGAATCCGAACTAGCGGGACGCTACGAGCAGTACTTC. Encoded protein: CASSPESELAGRYEQYF.

V is TRBV3-1 (or the pseudogene TRBV3-2) and J is TRBJ1-2; TRBD1 aligns across 7 bases. This CDR3 has 14 amino acids. The junction had 10 bases not matched to a gene; V was cut back by 5 bases and J by 7 bases. Germline CDR1 reads LGHDT; CDR2 reads YNNKEL (reference sequence). CDR3 nucleotides: TGTGCCAGCAGCTTATCTGACAGGGTCGGTGGCTACACCTTC. Translating gives CASSLSDRVGGYTF.

The CDR3 coding sequence is TGTGCCAGCAGTCGACCACAGGGTGACTATGGCTACACCTTC. This translates into CASSRPQGDYGYTF. The J gene is TRBJ1-2, the V gene TRBV5-4; tentatively, D is TRBD1 (6 bases). V lost 5 bases to trimming and J lost 3 bases, with 14 bases between them. The CDR3 consists of 14 residues. Germline CDR1 and CDR2: SGHNT and YYREEE (reference sequence).

This clone is a singleton in its sample. The chain uses TRBV18 and TRBJ2-3; the match to TRBD1 covers 7 bases. Germline assignment: CDR1 KGHSH and CDR2 LQKENI. The CDR3 runs 15 residues. Trimming cost V 0 bases and J 2 bases; bases outside gene matches: 2. The CDR3 here is CASSPPGQPTDTQYF. DNA of the CDR3: TGTGCCAGCTCACCACCGGGACAGCCCACAGATACGCAGTATTTT.

This clone was observed a handful of times. The J gene is TRBJ2-3, the V gene TRBV15; D is possibly TRBD1 (5 bases). CDR1 is LNHNV and CDR2 is YYDKDF in the germline V gene (reference sequence). Trimming shortened V by 0 bases and J by 8 bases, and 12 bases separated the two germline ends. The CDR3 consists of 14 residues. CDR3 sequence reads: CATSRDRASFTQYF. CDR3 DNA: TGTGCCACCAGCAGAGACAGGGCATCCTTTACGCAGTATTTT.

The V and J genes are TRBV30 and TRBJ2-2; D not resolved. The V end was cut by 0 bases, the J end by 7 bases, with 9 bases between. The V gene's germline CDR1 is GTSNPN and CDR2 SVGIG (reference sequence). The CDR3 has 13 residues. CDR3: CAWSVLTVGELFF. Written as DNA, the CDR3 is TGTGCCTGGAGTGTACTTACAGTCGGGGAGCTGTTTTTT.

The chain is built from TRBV9 and TRBJ2-3; 12 bases align to TRBD2. With V trimmed by 3 bases and J by 1 base, 6 bases remained unmatched. Germline CDR1 is SGDLS and CDR2 is YYNGEE. CDR3 length: 17 amino acids. The CDR3 sequence: CASSAPLAGGGTDTQYF. Here the CDR3 DNA reads TGTGCCAGCAGCGCTCCACTAGCGGGAGGTGGCACAGATACGCAGTATTTT.

This chain connects TRBV7-2 to TRBJ1-1; perhaps TRBD1 as D (6 bases). V was cut by 5 bases and J by 9 bases, with 10 bases left in between. The CDR3 consists of 11 residues. The germline V gene encodes CDR1 SGHTA and CDR2 FQGNSA. CDR3 in DNA: TGTGCCAGCAGCCCGGACAGACAAGCTTTCTTT. It encodes CASSPDRQAFF.

The J gene is TRBJ2-5, the V gene TRBV20-1; D is perhaps TRBD2 (6 bases). The CDR3 has 14 amino acids. V lost 3 bases to trimming and J lost 2 bases, with 13 bases between them. The germline CDR1 and CDR2 sequences are DFQATT and SNEGSKA (reference sequence). CDR3 sequence (DNA): TGCAGTGCTAGTGCGCTAGCGATACAAGAGACCCAGTACTTC. Its protein is CSASALAIQETQYF.

This sequence joins TRBV7-9 and TRBJ2-3, with D uncertain. In germline, CDR1 is SEHNR, CDR2 FQNEAQ (reference sequence). The length of the CDR3 is 12 residues. Trimming pared 4 bases from V and 2 bases from J, leaving 4 bases between. The CDR3 spells CASSSFTDTQYF. The CDR3 nucleotides are TGTGCCAGCAGCTCTTTCACAGATACGCAGTATTTT.

The chain joins TRBV19 to TRBJ2-7; 7 bases line up with TRBD2. The CDR3 length is 15 residues. Germline V CDR1 and CDR2: LNHDA, SQIVND (reference sequence). Trimming at V came to 7 bases and at J to 1 base, leaving 10 bases not matched to a gene. The CDR3 sequence: CASTGGRGESYEQYF. The CDR3 DNA sequence: TGTGCCAGTACCGGGGGGAGGGGAGAGTCCTACGAGCAGTACTTC.

This chain links TRBV19 with TRBJ1-5; D is possibly TRBD1 (5 bases). The germline CDR1 and CDR2 sequences are LNHDA and SQIVND (reference sequence). The CDR3 is made up of 14 amino acids. The ends were cut back, 1 base at V and 4 bases at J, with 8 bases in the middle. The CDR3 nucleotides are TGTGCCAGTAGTATAGCAGGGATGAATCAGCCCCAGCATTTT. It encodes CASSIAGMNQPQHF.